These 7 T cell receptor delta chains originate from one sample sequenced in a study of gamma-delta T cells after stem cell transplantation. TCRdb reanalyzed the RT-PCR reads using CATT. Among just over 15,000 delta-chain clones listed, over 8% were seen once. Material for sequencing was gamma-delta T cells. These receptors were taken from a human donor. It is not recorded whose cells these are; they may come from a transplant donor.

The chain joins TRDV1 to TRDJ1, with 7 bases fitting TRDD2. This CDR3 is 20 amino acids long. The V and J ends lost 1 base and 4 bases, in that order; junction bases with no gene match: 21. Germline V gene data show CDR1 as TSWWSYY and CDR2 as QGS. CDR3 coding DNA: TGTGCTCTTGGGGAACGAGGTTTCCTACCCTCCTGGTGGGACAGCGATAAACTCATCTTT. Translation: CALGERGFLPSWWDSDKLIF.

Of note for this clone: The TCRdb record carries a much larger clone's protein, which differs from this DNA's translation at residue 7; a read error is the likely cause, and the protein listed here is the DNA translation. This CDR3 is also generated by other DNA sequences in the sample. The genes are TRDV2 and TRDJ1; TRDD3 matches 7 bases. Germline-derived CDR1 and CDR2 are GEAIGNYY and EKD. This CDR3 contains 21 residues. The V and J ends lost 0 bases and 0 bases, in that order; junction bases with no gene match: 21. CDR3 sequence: CACDTLHLVLGTRSYTDKLIF. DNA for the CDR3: TGTGCCTGTGACACCCTCCATCTCGTACTGGGGACTAGATCTTACACCGATAAACTCATCTTT.

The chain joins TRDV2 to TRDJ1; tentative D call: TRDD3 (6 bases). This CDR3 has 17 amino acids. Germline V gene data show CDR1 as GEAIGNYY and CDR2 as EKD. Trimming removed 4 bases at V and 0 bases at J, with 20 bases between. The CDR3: CACDTLGKGIYTDKLIF. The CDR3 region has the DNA TGTGCCTGTGATACCCTAGGGAAGGGGATCTACACCGATAAACTCATCTTT.

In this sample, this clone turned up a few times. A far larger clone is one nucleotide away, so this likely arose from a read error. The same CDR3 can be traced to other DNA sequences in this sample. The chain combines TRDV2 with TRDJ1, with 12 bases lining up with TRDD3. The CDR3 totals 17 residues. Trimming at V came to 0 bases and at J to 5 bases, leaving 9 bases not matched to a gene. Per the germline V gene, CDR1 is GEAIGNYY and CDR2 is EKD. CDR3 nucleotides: TGTGCCTGTGACACCGTGCTGGGGGATACGGGCACTGATAAACTCATCTTT. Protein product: CACDTVLGDTGTDKLIF.

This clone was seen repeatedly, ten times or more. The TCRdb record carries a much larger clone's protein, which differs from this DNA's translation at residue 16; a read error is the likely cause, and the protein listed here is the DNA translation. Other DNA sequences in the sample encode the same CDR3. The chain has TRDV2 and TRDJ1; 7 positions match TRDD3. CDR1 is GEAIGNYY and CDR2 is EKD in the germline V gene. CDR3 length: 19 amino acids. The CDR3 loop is CACDTLSRGIDGSTDNLIF. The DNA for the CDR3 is TGTGCCTGTGATACCCTATCGCGGGGGATTGATGGATCCACCGATAACCTCATCTTT.

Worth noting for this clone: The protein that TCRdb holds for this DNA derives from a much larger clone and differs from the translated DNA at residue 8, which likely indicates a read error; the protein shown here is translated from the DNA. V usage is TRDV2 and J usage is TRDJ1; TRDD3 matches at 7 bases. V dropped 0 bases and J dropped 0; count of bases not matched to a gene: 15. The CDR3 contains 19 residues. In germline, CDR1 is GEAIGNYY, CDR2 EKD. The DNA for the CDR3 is TGTGCCTGTGACACCGCGGCGCACTGGGGACACACGTACACCGATAAACTCATCTTT. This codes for CACDTAAHWGHTYTDKLIF.

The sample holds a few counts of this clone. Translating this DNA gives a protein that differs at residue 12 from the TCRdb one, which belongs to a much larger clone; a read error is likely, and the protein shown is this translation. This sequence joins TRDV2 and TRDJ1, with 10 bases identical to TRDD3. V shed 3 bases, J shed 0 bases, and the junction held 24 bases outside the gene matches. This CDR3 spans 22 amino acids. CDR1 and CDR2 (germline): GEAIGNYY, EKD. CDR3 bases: TGTGCCTGTGACCCGGTTCGTACTGGGGGATCTGACCTCGACTATAACACCGATAAACTCATCTTT. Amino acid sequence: CACDPVRTGGSDLDYNTDKLIF.